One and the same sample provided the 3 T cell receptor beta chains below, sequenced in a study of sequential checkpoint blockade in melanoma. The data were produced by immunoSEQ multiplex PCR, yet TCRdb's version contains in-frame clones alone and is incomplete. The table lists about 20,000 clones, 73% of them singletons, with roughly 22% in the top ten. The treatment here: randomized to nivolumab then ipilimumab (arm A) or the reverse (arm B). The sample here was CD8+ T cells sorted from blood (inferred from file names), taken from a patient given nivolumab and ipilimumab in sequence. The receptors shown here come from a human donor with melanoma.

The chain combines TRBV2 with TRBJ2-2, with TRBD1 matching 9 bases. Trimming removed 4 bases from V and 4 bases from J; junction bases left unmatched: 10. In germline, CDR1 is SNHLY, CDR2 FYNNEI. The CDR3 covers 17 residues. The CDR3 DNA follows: TGTGCCAGCAGTGTACCTGCCGGGACAGGGTTCACCGGGGAGCTGTTTTTT. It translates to CASSVPAGTGFTGELFF.

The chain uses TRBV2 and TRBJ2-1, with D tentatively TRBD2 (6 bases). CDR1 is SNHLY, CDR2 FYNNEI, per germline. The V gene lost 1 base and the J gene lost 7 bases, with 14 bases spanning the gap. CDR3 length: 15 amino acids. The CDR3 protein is CASSEGAAGWNEQFF. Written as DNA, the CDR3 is TGTGCCAGCAGTGAAGGAGCGGCGGGATGGAATGAGCAGTTCTTC.

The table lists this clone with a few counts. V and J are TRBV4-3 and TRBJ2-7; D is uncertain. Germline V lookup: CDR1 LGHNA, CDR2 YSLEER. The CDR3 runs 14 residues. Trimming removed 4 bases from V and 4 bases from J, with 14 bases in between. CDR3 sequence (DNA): TGCGCCAGCAGCCCAAGTGTCCAGGATTACGAGCAGTACTTC. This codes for CASSPSVQDYEQYF.